This TCR beta chain was observed in a study of human T cells and chemical hapten exposure. This clonotype has just a few counts. Described time point: patch test 1, 2 weeks after DPC sensitization. Documented treatment: therapeutic diphenylcyclopropenone sensitization with weekly scalp DPC. Per the germline V gene, CDR1 is MNHEY and CDR2 is SVGAGI. Trimming pared 2 bases from V and 9 bases from J, leaving 11 bases between. The CDR3 has 13 residues. Library construction involved attaching unique molecular identifiers to individual cDNA molecules, which allowed quantitative, reproducible TCR counting. TCRdb reprocessed the RACE reads via MiXCR and lists one record per CDR3 protein. The sample lists approximately 82,000 distinct CDR3 sequences; more than 9% were seen once.

This clonotype was obtained from a man aged 40-49 years with alopecia areata. Some clones in this sample may be carry-over from other donors' samples. The sample here was whole blood, taken in connection with sensitization to the hapten diphenylcyclopropenone (DPC). V usage is TRBV6-5 and J usage is TRBJ1-5; D gene ambiguous. The CDR3 DNA reads as TGTGCCAGCAGTTACACCCCATTCGGGCCCCAGCATTTT. Amino acid sequence: CASSYTPFGPQHF.